This T cell receptor (beta chain) was found in a study of T cells in Graves' hyperthyroidism and ophthalmopathy. Amplification of TCR beta CDR3 regions used RNA as the template. The primer set for the first-round RT-PCR of the TCR CDR3 was HTBI. TCRdb called the multiplex PCR reads again in MiXCR, with one record for every CDR3 protein. The sample holds around 700,000 distinct CDR3 sequences, roughly 20% seen once. This clonotype was seen repeatedly, ten times or more. Germline V CDR1 and CDR2: KGHSH, LQKENI. The CDR3 is 14 residues long. Deletions cut 4 bases from V and 2 bases from J, with 11 bases between.

The sample taken for sequencing was blood. The chain carries TRBV18 and TRBJ1-1, with D possibly matching TRBD1 (5 bases). This receptor was obtained from a woman between 50 and 59 years old with Graves' hyperthyroidism that later progressed to Graves' ophthalmopathy. The CDR3 DNA sequence: TGTGCCAGCTCACTGCGGGACCCAAACACTGAAGCTTTCTTT. Its protein product is CASSLRDPNTEAFF.